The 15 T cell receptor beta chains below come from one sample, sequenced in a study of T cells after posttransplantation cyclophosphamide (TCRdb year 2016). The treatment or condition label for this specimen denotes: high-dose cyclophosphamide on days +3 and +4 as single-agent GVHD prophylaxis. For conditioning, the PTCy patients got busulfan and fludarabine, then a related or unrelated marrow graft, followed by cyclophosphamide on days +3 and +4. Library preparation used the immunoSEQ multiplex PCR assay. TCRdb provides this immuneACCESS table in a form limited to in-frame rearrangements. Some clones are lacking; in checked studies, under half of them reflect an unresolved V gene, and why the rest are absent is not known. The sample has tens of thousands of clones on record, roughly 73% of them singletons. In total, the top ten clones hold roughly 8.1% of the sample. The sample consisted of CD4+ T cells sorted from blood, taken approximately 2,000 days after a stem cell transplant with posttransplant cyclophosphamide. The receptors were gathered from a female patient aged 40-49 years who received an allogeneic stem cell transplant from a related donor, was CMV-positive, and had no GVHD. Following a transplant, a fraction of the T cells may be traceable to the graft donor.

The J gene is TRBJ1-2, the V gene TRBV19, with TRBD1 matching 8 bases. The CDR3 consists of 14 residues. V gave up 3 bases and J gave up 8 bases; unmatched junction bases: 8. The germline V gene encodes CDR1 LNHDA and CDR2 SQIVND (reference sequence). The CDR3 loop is CASSIPGTGGGYTF. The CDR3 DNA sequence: TGTGCCAGTAGTATTCCCGGGACAGGTGGAGGCTACACCTTC.

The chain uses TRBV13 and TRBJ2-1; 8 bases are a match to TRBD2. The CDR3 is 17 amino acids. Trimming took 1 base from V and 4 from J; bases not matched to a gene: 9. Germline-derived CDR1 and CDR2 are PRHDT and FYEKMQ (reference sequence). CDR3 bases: TGTGCCAGCAGCTTAGCAGTCGGAGCGGGGGTATACAATGAGCAGTTCTTC. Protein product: CASSLAVGAGVYNEQFF.

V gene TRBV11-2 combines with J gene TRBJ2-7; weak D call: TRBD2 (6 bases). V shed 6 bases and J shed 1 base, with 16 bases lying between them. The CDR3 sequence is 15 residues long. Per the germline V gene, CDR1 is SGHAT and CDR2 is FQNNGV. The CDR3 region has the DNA TGTGCCAGCAGATACCCGGGGCGGGGATCCTACGAGCAGTACTTC. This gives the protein CASRYPGRGSYEQYF.

The CDR3 sequence is CASSSTSTYEQYF. The CDR3 coding sequence is TGTGCCAGCAGTTCCACCTCTACCTACGAGCAGTACTTC. This chain connects TRBV27 to TRBJ2-7, with D unclear. Germline V gene sequence: CDR1 MNHEY, CDR2 SMNVEV (reference sequence). The ends were cut back, 4 bases at V and 2 bases at J, with 9 bases in the middle. The CDR3 spans 13 residues.

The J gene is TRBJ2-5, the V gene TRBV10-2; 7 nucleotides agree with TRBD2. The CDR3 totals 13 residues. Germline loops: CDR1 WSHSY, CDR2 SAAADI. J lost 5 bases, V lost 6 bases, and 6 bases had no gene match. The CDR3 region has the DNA TGCGCCAGCAGAGCGGGGACTGCCGAGACCCAGTACTTC. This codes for CASRAGTAETQYF.

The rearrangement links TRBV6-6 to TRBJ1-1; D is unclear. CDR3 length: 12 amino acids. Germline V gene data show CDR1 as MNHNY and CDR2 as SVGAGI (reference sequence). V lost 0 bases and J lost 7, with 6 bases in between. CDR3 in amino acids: CASSYSEVEAFF. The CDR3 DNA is TGTGCCAGCAGTTACTCAGAGGTTGAAGCTTTCTTT.

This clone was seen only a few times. The CDR3 region is CASSPTTSGDQETQYF. The CDR3 bases are TGTGCCAGCAGCCCGACGACTAGCGGGGACCAAGAGACCCAGTACTTC. The V and J genes are TRBV13 and TRBJ2-5, with 11 bases fitting TRBD2. CDR3 size: 16 residues. CDR1 and CDR2 from the germline V gene are PRHDT and FYEKMQ (reference sequence). Germline trimming cut 5 bases from V and 0 bases from J; bases unmatched to any gene: 5.

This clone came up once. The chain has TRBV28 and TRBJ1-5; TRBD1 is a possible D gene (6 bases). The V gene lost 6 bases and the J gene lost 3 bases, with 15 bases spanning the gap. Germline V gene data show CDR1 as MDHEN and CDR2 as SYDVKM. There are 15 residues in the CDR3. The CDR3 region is CASREQGSPNQPQHF. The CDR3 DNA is TGTGCCAGCAGGGAGCAGGGGAGCCCCAATCAGCCCCAGCATTTT.

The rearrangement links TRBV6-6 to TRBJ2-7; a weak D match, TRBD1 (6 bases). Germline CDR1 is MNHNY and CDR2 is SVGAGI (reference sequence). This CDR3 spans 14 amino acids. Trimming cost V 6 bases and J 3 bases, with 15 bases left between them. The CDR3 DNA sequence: TGTGCCAGCAGACCCTCCCAGGGGAACTACGAGCAGTACTTC. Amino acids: CASRPSQGNYEQYF.

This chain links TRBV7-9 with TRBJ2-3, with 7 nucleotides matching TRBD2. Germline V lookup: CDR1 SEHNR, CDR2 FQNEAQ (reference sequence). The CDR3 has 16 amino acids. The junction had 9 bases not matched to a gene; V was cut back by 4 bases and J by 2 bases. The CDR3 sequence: CASSCVGLLDTDTQYF. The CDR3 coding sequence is TGTGCCAGCAGCTGTGTGGGACTACTCGACACAGATACGCAGTATTTT.

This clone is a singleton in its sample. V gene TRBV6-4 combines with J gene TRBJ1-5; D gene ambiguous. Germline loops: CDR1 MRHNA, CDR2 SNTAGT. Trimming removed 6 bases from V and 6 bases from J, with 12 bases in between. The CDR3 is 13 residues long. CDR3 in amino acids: CASSAEVSQPQHF. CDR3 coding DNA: TGTGCCAGCAGCGCAGAAGTTTCTCAGCCCCAGCATTTT.

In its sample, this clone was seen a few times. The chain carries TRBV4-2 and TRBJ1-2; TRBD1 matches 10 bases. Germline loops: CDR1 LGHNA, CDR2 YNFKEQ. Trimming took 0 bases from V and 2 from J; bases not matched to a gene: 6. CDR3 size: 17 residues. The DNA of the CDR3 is TGTGCCAGCAGCCAAGATTGGGGACAGGGGAGCAACTATGGCTACACCTTC. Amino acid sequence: CASSQDWGQGSNYGYTF.

CDR3 in amino acids: CANFVRQGRGSTNEKLFF. Written as DNA, the CDR3 is TGCGCCAACTTCGTGCGGCAGGGTAGAGGTTCAACTAATGAAAAACTGTTTTTT. J is TRBJ1-4 and V is TRBV5-1; TRBD1 is a possible D gene (5 bases). This CDR3 comprises 18 residues. The V and J ends lost 9 bases and 0 bases respectively, with 24 bases between them. Germline V lookup: CDR1 SGHRS, CDR2 YFSETQ.

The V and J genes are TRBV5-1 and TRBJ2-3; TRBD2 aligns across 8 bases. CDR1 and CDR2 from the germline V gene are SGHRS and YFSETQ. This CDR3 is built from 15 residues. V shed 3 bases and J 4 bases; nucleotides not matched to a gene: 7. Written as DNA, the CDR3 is TGCGCCAGCAGCTCAACGGGGGGGCGGGCAGATACGCAGTATTTT. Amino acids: CASSSTGGRADTQYF.

DNA for the CDR3: TGCGCCAGCAGCCCGCGACTAGCGGGGGCCCTCACCGGGGAGCTGTTTTTT. This encodes CASSPRLAGALTGELFF. The chain recombines TRBV5-1 with TRBJ2-2, with 12 bases that match TRBD2. Per the germline V gene, CDR1 is SGHRS and CDR2 is YFSETQ. V trimming: 4 bases; J trimming: 4 bases; junction bases outside the gene matches: 8. The CDR3 length is 17 residues.